This T cell receptor beta chain was observed in a study of regulatory T cells in long-lasting Graves disease. The time point here: newly diagnosed GD, antithyroid drugs for less than 3 months. Construction of the TCR library relied on RNA isolated from PBMCs. For TCR beta, libraries came from iRepertoire HTBI primers and Arm-PCR of CDR3 regions. Original analysis: The samples included approximately 62 TRBV and around 15 TRBJ segments. TCRdb re-analysed the multiplex PCR reads in MiXCR, keeping a single row per CDR3 protein. It is TCRdb's table, rather than the study itself, that gives the V and J calls and clone size. Among 580,000 or so distinct CDR3 sequences listed, 15% to 20% were seen once. This clonotype was counted a few times. These sequences were also reported in another study, on T cells in Graves' hyperthyroidism and ophthalmopathy.

The sample consisted of peripheral blood mononuclear cells (PBMCs), taken at new diagnosis, from a patient treated with antithyroid drugs. The TCR sequence derives from a man younger than 35 with Graves disease.

For the CDR3, the DNA is TGTGCCAGCAGTAACCCCCGGACAGGGCACTACGAGCAGTACTTC. Encoded protein: CASSNPRTGHYEQYF. V gene TRBV6-1 combines with J gene TRBJ2-7; 8 bases fit TRBD1. CDR1 MNHNS and CDR2 SASEGT come from the germline V gene. This CDR3 has 15 residues. Trimming at V came to 5 bases and at J to 3 bases, leaving 9 bases not matched to a gene.